This T cell receptor beta chain was recovered during a study of blood T cell repertoires in COVID-19. The CDR3 loop spans 13 amino acids. Germline V gives CDR1 SGHVT, CDR2 SQSDAQ. Trimming took 8 bases from V and 1 from J, leaving 9 bases between them. The method was immunoSEQ multiplex PCR; TCRdb's version includes in-frame clones alone and lacks a portion of them. There are tens of thousands of clones in the sample; approximately 82% occur only once, and 1.2% lies in the top ten. This receptor was identified in a woman over 75 with acute or convalescent COVID-19. The chain has TRBV7-4 and TRBJ2-4; the D is unclear. Sample: peripheral blood. The CDR3 nucleotides read TGTGCCAGCCCTTCGCGGGCCAAAAACATTCAGTACTTC. Protein product: CASPSRAKNIQYF.